This TCR beta chain was profiled in a study of T-cell memory formation after mild COVID-19. From the 5' RACE reads, TCRdb called clonotypes with MiXCR, one entry per CDR3 protein. The sample records 300,000 to 400,000 distinct CDR3 sequences, 13% being singletons. This clonotype has just one count. What it recognizes is unknown. At one of its ends the junction is not consistent with the germline gene, which may arise from a read error. Whole-study findings and limits: Memory from before infection featured some responding clones, which suggests cross-reactive memory joined.

The CDR3 spans 15 residues. This TCR derives from a man aged 18 to 29 who had mild COVID-19 (a few samples of this study predate the infection). Cell type and time point are not known. The J gene is TRBJ1-4, the V gene TRBV12-3 or TRBV12-4, with D perhaps TRBD1 (5 bases). The sequenced material came from PBMCs or a T cell subset sorted from them (not recorded which). CDR3 nucleotides: TGTGCCAGAAGTTTATTTGGGGGGAACTACGAAAAACTGTTTTTT. Encoded protein: CARSLFGGNYEKLFF.